The 26 T cell receptor beta chains presented below share a single source sample, sequenced in a study of blood T cell repertoires in COVID-19. The method was immunoSEQ multiplex PCR; TCRdb's version includes in-frame clones alone and lacks a portion of them. The sample carries approximately 90,000 clones, approximately 86% recorded once. Sequencing was carried out using peripheral blood. The receptors here all came from a man aged 60 to 69 with acute or convalescent COVID-19.

The chain has TRBV29-1 and TRBJ1-2, with D possibly matching TRBD1 (6 bases). CDR1 and CDR2 (germline): SQVTM, ANQGSEA. The CDR3 sequence is 13 residues long. Trimming removed 6 bases at V and 0 bases at J, with 11 bases between. The CDR3 nucleotides are TGCAGCGTCGGACAGAATACTAACTATGGCTACACCTTC. As protein: CSVGQNTNYGYTF.

V and J are TRBV5-4 and TRBJ2-5; TRBD2 aligns across 8 bases. The V gene's germline CDR1 is SGHNT and CDR2 YYREEE (reference sequence). V lost 5 bases, J lost 4 bases, and 13 bases stayed unmatched. The CDR3 consists of 16 residues. The chain's CDR3 is CASRRDGGGTIETQYF. CDR3 DNA: TGTGCCAGCAGAAGGGACGGCGGGGGGACCATAGAGACCCAGTACTTC.

The chain employs TRBV25-1 and TRBJ2-5; 10 bases align to TRBD1. Germline V gene data show CDR1 as MGHDK and CDR2 as SYGVNS. The CDR3 is made up of 16 amino acids. V lost 2 bases, J lost 2 bases, and 5 bases stayed unmatched. The CDR3 protein is CASSERDRGKQETQYF. The CDR3 DNA is TGTGCCAGCAGTGAACGGGACAGGGGCAAACAAGAGACCCAGTACTTC.

CDR3 coding DNA: TGTGCCAGCAGTGATTCCGGGGGGCTTGGAGATACGCAGTATTTT. This gives the protein CASSDSGGLGDTQYF. J is TRBJ2-3 and V is TRBV6-4, with D possibly TRBD2 on 7 matching bases. The CDR3 runs 15 residues. V dropped 3 bases and J dropped 5 bases, with 15 bases sitting between them. Looked up from germline, CDR1 is MRHNA and CDR2 is SNTAGT.

V gene TRBV6-6 combines with J gene TRBJ1-2, with 9 bases fitting TRBD1. The CDR3 sequence is 15 residues long. Trimming at V came to 6 bases and at J to 2 bases, leaving 7 bases not matched to a gene. Germline CDR1 is MNHNY and CDR2 is SVGAGI (reference sequence). The CDR3 bases are TGTGCCAGCAGACCACAGGGGGCGCAAAACTATGGCTACACCTTC. This encodes CASRPQGAQNYGYTF.

CDR3 region: CASSPGLAGGWGQNEQFF. The CDR3 region has the DNA TGTGCCAGCTCACCGGGACTAGCGGGAGGTTGGGGTCAAAATGAGCAGTTCTTC. The chain carries TRBV18 and TRBJ2-1, with 15 bases matching TRBD2. The V segment lost 3 bases and the J segment 7 bases; nucleotides outside the gene matches: 10. Per the germline V gene, CDR1 is KGHSH and CDR2 is LQKENI. CDR3 length: 18 amino acids.

The V gene is TRBV28, the J gene TRBJ1-2, with 9 bases lining up with TRBD1. Germline assignment: CDR1 MDHEN and CDR2 SYDVKM. The V and J ends lost 6 bases and 5 bases, in that order; junction bases with no gene match: 4. This CDR3 spans 13 amino acids. For the CDR3, the DNA is TGTGCCAGCAGCCCGGGACAGGGATATGGCTACACCTTC. This codes for CASSPGQGYGYTF.

This chain uses TRBV9 with TRBJ2-1; D perhaps matches TRBD1 (6 bases). Germline loops: CDR1 SGDLS, CDR2 YYNGEE. The CDR3 extends over 15 amino acids. V was clipped by 3 bases and J by 0 bases, with 10 bases between them. CDR3 loop: CASSAGTNSYNEQFF. In DNA form, the CDR3 reads TGTGCCAGCAGCGCTGGGACAAACTCCTACAATGAGCAGTTCTTC.

This clone was counted between two and nine times. The chain is built from TRBV4-2 and TRBJ2-3, with 9 positions matching TRBD2. V lost 2 bases and J lost 3; bases outside the gene matches: 6. Germline values: CDR1 LGHNA, CDR2 YNFKEQ. The CDR3 covers 16 residues. CDR3 sequence reads: CASSQSSGGKTDTQYF. The CDR3 nucleotides are TGTGCCAGCAGCCAAAGTAGCGGGGGTAAGACAGATACGCAGTATTTT.

This chain joins TRBV28 and TRBJ1-1, with D possibly being TRBD1 (5 bases). The CDR3 has 14 amino acids. With 2 bases removed from V and 6 bases from J, the gap between germline ends came to 13 bases. Germline CDR1 reads MDHEN; CDR2 reads SYDVKM. This chain's CDR3 is CASSLGGEWAEAFF. The CDR3 DNA follows: TGTGCCAGCAGTTTAGGGGGGGAATGGGCTGAAGCTTTCTTT.

V and J are TRBV6-2 or TRBV6-3 and TRBJ2-7, with 7 bases fitting TRBD2. Germline V lookup: CDR1 MNHEY, CDR2 SVGEGT. This CDR3 comprises 11 residues. V lost 5 bases and J lost 7; bases outside the gene matches: 2. CDR3 amino acids: CASSRAGEQYF. In nucleotides, the CDR3 is TGTGCCAGCAGTCGAGCGGGAGAGCAGTACTTC.

The gene calls are TRBV2 and TRBJ1-6; 8 bases match TRBD1. The CDR3 length is 14 residues. V lost 6 bases, J lost 6 bases, and 4 bases stayed unmatched. CDR1 SNHLY and CDR2 FYNNEI come from the germline V gene. The CDR3 coding sequence is TGTGCCAGCAGAGGACAGGGAGGTAATTCACCCCTCCACTTT. Translating gives CASRGQGGNSPLHF.

This clone came up a few times. The rearrangement uses TRBV30 and TRBJ2-7; possibly TRBD1 for D (5 bases). Trimming removed 2 bases at V and 4 bases at J, with 9 bases between. Germline CDR1 GTSNPN, CDR2 SVGIG (reference sequence). The CDR3 has 12 amino acids. Here the CDR3 reads CAWSSQGYEQYF. In DNA form, the CDR3 reads TGTGCCTGGAGTAGTCAGGGTTACGAGCAGTACTTC.

The V call is TRBV6-2 or TRBV6-3, the J call TRBJ1-1; D is unclear. The ends were cut back, 2 bases at V and 4 bases at J, with 8 bases in the middle. This CDR3 region has 13 residues. The V gene's germline CDR1 is MNHEY and CDR2 SVGEGT. CDR3 in amino acids: CASSYKAGTEAFF. In DNA, the CDR3 is TGTGCCAGCAGTTACAAGGCGGGCACTGAAGCTTTCTTT.

The chain has TRBV6-2 or TRBV6-3 and TRBJ1-2, with 10 bases identical to TRBD1. Trimming cost V 5 bases and J 4 bases; bases outside gene matches: 7. The germline CDR1 and CDR2 sequences are MNHEY and SVGEGT. The CDR3 length is 15 residues. The CDR3 sequence: CASSNTGTGAYGYTF. The CDR3, as DNA: TGTGCCAGCAGTAACACCGGGACAGGGGCCTATGGCTACACCTTC.

V is TRBV7-6 and J is TRBJ1-1; D unclear. The germline V gene encodes CDR1 SGHVS and CDR2 FNYEAQ. This CDR3 comprises 15 residues. V lost 4 bases and J 6 bases, leaving 18 bases between the germline ends. CDR3: CASSSSLGPGAEAFF. DNA of the CDR3: TGTGCCAGCAGCTCGAGTTTAGGGCCCGGGGCTGAAGCTTTCTTT.

The CDR3 nucleotides are TGTGCCAGCTCTCCCTCGGGACAGGGGGTTTCCGAGCAGTACTTC. This translates into CASSPSGQGVSEQYF. The chain links TRBV18 to TRBJ2-7, with 11 bases fitting TRBD1. The V gene's germline CDR1 is KGHSH and CDR2 LQKENI. The CDR3 has 15 amino acids. After removal of 6 bases from V and 6 bases from J, the junction contained 10 bases not matched to a gene.

V and J are TRBV10-2 and TRBJ1-6; the D gene is possibly TRBD1 (6 bases). Trimming took off 6 bases at V and 7 bases at J, with 13 bases between the two ends. Looked up from germline, CDR1 is WSHSY and CDR2 is SAAADI. The CDR3 has 14 residues. The CDR3 region is CASRAQGWNSPLHF. CDR3 bases: TGCGCCAGCAGGGCTCAGGGGTGGAATTCACCCCTCCACTTT.

J is TRBJ1-2 and V is TRBV30; D gene unclear. Germline V lookup: CDR1 GTSNPN, CDR2 SVGIG (reference sequence). V dropped 1 base and J dropped 8 bases, with 14 bases sitting between them. The CDR3 is 13 residues long. This CDR3 is CAWSGQSEEGYTF. In DNA, the CDR3 is TGTGCCTGGAGTGGCCAGTCGGAGGAGGGCTACACCTTC.

The chain carries TRBV19 and TRBJ1-5; D is unclear. Germline assignment: CDR1 LNHDA and CDR2 SQIVND (reference sequence). CDR3 size: 17 residues. V shed 0 bases and J shed 0 bases, with 12 bases lying between them. This chain's CDR3 is CASSIERSRSSNQPQHF. DNA of the CDR3: TGTGCCAGTAGTATAGAGAGATCCCGAAGTAGCAATCAGCCCCAGCATTTT.

CDR3 DNA: TGTGCCAGCAGCGTAGAACAGTTAGGGGGTAGCTACACCTTC. Encoded protein: CASSVEQLGGSYTF. The rearrangement joins TRBV9 to TRBJ1-2, with D possibly being TRBD1 (6 bases). V was pared by 0 bases and J by 9 bases, with 15 bases between. Germline assignment: CDR1 SGDLS and CDR2 YYNGEE. CDR3 size: 14 residues.

This clone was seen once. This chain links TRBV21-1 with TRBJ2-1; the table calls TRBD2, which could not be checked here. TRBV21-1 is classified as a pseudogene. The CDR3 runs 15 residues. The CDR3 DNA reads as TGTGCCAGCAGCAAACCCGGGACTAGGACGCATGAGCAGTTCTTC. The encoded protein is CASSKPGTRTHEQFF.

The chain is built from TRBV30 and TRBJ1-2; tentatively, D is TRBD1 (6 bases). Germline loops: CDR1 GTSNPN, CDR2 SVGIG (reference sequence). Trimming pared 4 bases from V and 4 bases from J, leaving 16 bases between. The CDR3 covers 14 residues. The CDR3 region is CAWNSDRNSYGYTF. The CDR3 DNA sequence: TGTGCCTGGAACTCGGACAGAAACTCCTATGGCTACACCTTC.

CDR3 region: CASSLWTDYNEQFF. Written as DNA, the CDR3 is TGTGCCAGCAGCCTCTGGACAGATTACAATGAGCAGTTCTTC. The chain combines TRBV13 with TRBJ2-1; perhaps TRBD1 as D (6 bases). CDR1 is PRHDT and CDR2 is FYEKMQ in the germline V gene (reference sequence). V was shortened by 5 bases and J by 4 bases, with 12 bases between the two germline ends. CDR3 length: 14 amino acids.

V usage is TRBV4-1 and J usage is TRBJ2-3; D is undetermined. V dropped 4 bases and J dropped 2 bases, with 13 bases sitting between them. The CDR3 length is 15 residues. Germline CDR1 MGHRA, CDR2 YSYEKL. CDR3 in amino acids: CASSRGLALTDTQYF. For the CDR3, the DNA is TGCGCCAGCAGCCGAGGCTTGGCTCTCACAGATACGCAGTATTTT.

The rearrangement joins TRBV3-1 (or the pseudogene TRBV3-2) to TRBJ1-1; the D is unclear. Trimming pared 0 bases from V and 0 bases from J, leaving 17 bases between. This CDR3 has 18 amino acids. In germline, CDR1 is LGHDT, CDR2 YNNKEL (reference sequence). This CDR3 is CASSQEMAGRRMNTEAFF. Here the CDR3 DNA reads TGTGCCAGCAGCCAAGAGATGGCAGGCCGAAGAATGAACACTGAAGCTTTCTTT.